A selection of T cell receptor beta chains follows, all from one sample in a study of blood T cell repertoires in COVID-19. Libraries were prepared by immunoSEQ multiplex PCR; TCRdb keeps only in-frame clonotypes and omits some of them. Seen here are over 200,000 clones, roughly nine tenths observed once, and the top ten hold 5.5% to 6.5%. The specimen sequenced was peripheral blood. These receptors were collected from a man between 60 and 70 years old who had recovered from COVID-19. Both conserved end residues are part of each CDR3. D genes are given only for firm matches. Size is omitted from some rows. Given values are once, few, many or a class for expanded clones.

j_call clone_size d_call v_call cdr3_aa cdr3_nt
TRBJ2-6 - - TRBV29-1 CSVRVGANVLTF TGCAGCGTGAGGGTAGGGGCCAACGTCCTGACTTTC
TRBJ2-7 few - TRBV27 CASSSPRIHEQYF TGTGCCAGCAGTTCCCCTAGAATCCACGAGCAGTACTTC
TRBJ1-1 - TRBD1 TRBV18 CASSPGTGGNTEAFF TGTGCCAGCTCACCCGGGACAGGGGGCAATACTGAAGCTTTCTTT
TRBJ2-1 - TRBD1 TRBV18 CASSPLVPGQGVGANEQFF TGTGCCAGCTCACCCCTCGTCCCGGGACAGGGAGTGGGGGCTAATGAGCAGTTCTTC
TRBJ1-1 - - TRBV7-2 CASSMHPMNTEAFF TGTGCCAGCAGCATGCACCCTATGAACACTGAAGCTTTCTTT
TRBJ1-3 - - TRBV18 CASSTDRSGNTIYF TGTGCCAGCTCAACTGACAGATCTGGAAACACCATATATTTT
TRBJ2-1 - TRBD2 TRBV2 CASIGTSWTGEQFF TGTGCCAGCATTGGGACTAGCTGGACGGGGGAGCAGTTCTTC
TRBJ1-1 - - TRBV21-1 CANKINDLNTEAFF TGTGCCAACAAGATAAACGATTTGAACACTGAAGCTTTCTTT
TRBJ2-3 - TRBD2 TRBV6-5 CASSQLAGAGYTQYF TGTGCCAGCAGTCAACTAGCGGGGGCCGGATATACGCAGTATTTT
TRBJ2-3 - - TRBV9 CASSNRAGGTDTQYF TGTGCCAGCAGCAACCGAGCAGGCGGGACAGATACGCAGTATTTT
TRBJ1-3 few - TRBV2 CASSWRSSGNTIYF TGTGCCAGCAGTTGGCGGAGCTCTGGAAACACCATATATTTT
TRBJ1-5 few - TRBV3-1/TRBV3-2 CASSQEAGANQPQHF TGTGCCAGCAGCCAAGAGGCAGGGGCCAATCAGCCCCAGCATTTT
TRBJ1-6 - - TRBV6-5 CASSYSGGVSPLHF TGTGCCAGCAGTTACTCGGGGGGTGTTTCACCCCTCCACTTT
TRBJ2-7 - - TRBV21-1 CASVPYYEQYF TGTGCCAGCGTACCCTACTACGAGCAGTACTTC
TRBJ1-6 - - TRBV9 CASTSGVNSPLHF -
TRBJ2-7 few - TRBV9 CANYKGSSYEQYF TGTGCCAACTACAAAGGCAGCTCCTACGAGCAGTACTTC
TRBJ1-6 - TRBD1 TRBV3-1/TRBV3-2 CASSHLTGESPLHF TGTGCCAGCAGCCATCTAACAGGGGAATCACCCCTCCACTTT
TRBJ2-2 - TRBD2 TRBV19 CASSLSPGLVWAGELFF TGTGCCAGTAGTCTGAGCCCGGGACTAGTGTGGGCCGGGGAGCTGTTTTTT
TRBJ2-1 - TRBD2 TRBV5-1 CASSTGGTSGQNEQFF TGCGCCAGCAGCACGGGGGGGACTAGCGGACAGAATGAGCAGTTCTTC
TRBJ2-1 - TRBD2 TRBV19 CASSSILAGVTYNEQFF TGTGCCAGTAGCTCTATCCTAGCGGGAGTTACCTACAATGAGCAGTTCTTC
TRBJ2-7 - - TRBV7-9 CASSLAGREWYEQYF TGTGCCAGCAGCTTAGCAGGCAGGGAATGGTACGAGCAGTACTTC
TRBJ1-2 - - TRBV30 CAWSDTRYGYTF TGTGCCTGGAGCGATACACGTTATGGCTACACCTTC
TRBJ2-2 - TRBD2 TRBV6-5 CATRRGEVRGELFF TGTGCCACCCGCCGGGGGGAAGTTCGCGGGGAGCTGTTTTTT
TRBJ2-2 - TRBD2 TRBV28 CASSPGTSGRANTGELFF TGTGCCAGCAGTCCCGGGACTAGCGGGAGGGCGAACACCGGGGAGCTGTTTTTT
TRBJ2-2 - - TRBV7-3 CASSLTRRGNTGELFF TGTGCCAGCAGCTTAACACGGAGGGGGAACACCGGGGAGCTGTTTTTT
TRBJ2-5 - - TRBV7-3 CASSSSDSRETQYF TGTGCCAGCAGCTCAAGTGACTCCCGGGAGACCCAGTACTTC
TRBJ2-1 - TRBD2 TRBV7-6 CASSLRGLAGVVSSYNEQFF TGTGCCAGCAGCTTAAGGGGACTAGCGGGAGTGGTGAGCTCCTACAATGAGCAGTTCTTC
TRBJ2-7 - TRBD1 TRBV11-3 CASSFQGALYEQYF TGTGCCAGCAGCTTCCAGGGGGCTTTATACGAGCAGTACTTC
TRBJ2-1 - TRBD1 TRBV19 CASSPDRGIGLNNEQFF TGTGCCAGTAGTCCGGACAGGGGCATAGGGCTAAACAATGAGCAGTTCTTC
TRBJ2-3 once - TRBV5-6 CASSLHNTDTQYF TGTGCCAGCAGCTTGCACAACACAGATACGCAGTATTTT
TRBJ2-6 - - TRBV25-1 CASSQARFSGANVLTF TGTGCCAGCTCACAAGCGAGGTTCTCTGGGGCCAACGTCCTGACTTTC